This TCR beta chain was identified in a study of blood T cell repertoires in COVID-19. About the study: The study drew acute and convalescent COVID-19 samples from the United States, Italy and Spain. In each case, the material was cDNA or gDNA derived from T cells, B-cell-depleted T cells, or PBMCs.

J was trimmed by 9 bases and V by 7 bases; bases with no gene match: 12. This CDR3 has 15 residues. Germline CDR1 MNHEY, CDR2 SVGAGI. In the source study's methods: Reference gene primer amplification yielded estimated nucleated cell counts. Libraries were prepared by immunoSEQ multiplex PCR; TCRdb keeps only in-frame clonotypes and omits some of them. The V and J calls and clone size come from that table; D and trimming were worked out from the DNA. Of some 78,000 clones listed, over 80% were seen once; the top ten hold 3.5%. Input material: peripheral blood. The chain uses TRBV6-5 and TRBJ2-1; 10 nucleotides agree with TRBD1. This clonotype was obtained from a man aged 45-60 years with acute or convalescent COVID-19. The CDR3 spells CASIGGDRGVGEQFF. The CDR3 bases are TGTGCCAGCATAGGCGGGGACAGGGGTGTGGGTGAGCAGTTCTTC.